This T cell receptor (beta chain) was identified during a study of metastatic and nonmetastatic thyroid tumors. Whole-study findings and limits: Across blood and tumor, TCR beta diversity in malignant thyroid tumors was reportedly significantly higher than in benign nodules.

How the authors handled the data: To classify distant metastasis in papillary thyroid cancer, a model was built from CDR3 differences across clinicopathological groups. With MiXCR, TCRdb reprocessed the PCR reads. These V and J calls derive from TCRdb rather than the authors' analysis. The sample carries several thousand clones, about 29% recorded once. Germline assignment: CDR1 DFQATT and CDR2 SNEGSKA (reference sequence). The trim removed 0 bases at V and 12 bases at J, leaving 7 bases unmatched. CDR3 size: 14 residues. Only one count was recorded for this clone. Its antigen is not known. Every patient was untreated before thyroid surgery.

The sequencing input was tumor tissue. This chain connects TRBV20-1 to TRBJ2-1; 11 positions agree with TRBD2. The TCR was taken from a male donor with papillary thyroid cancer or a benign thyroid nodule (not recorded which). Some clones in this sample may be carry-over from other donors' samples. CDR3 DNA sequence: TGCAGTGCTAGAGATCAACTAGCGGGAGACCCGCAGTTCTTC. This gives the protein CSARDQLAGDPQFF.